The 9 T cell receptor beta chains below were found in one sample sequenced in a study of T-cell memory formation after mild COVID-19. TCRdb independently ran MiXCR on the 5' RACE reads; one entry per CDR3 protein. The sample has about 340,000 distinct CDR3 sequences, 10% to 15% seen once. Sequenced material: PBMCs or a T cell subset sorted from them (not recorded which). These TCRs come from a man younger than 35 who had mild COVID-19 (a few samples of this study predate the infection). Cell type and time point are not known.

This clonotype was counted many times. This chain joins TRBV6-6 and TRBJ2-7; tentatively, D is TRBD1 or TRBD2 (5 bases each). The CDR3 loop spans 11 amino acids. Per germline, CDR1 MNHNY and CDR2 SVGAGI (reference sequence). V gave up 5 bases and J gave up 3 bases, with 5 bases separating them. The CDR3 sequence: CASSGGYEQYV. The CDR3 region has the DNA TGTGCCAGCAGTGGGGGCTACGAGCAGTACGTC.

The chain links TRBV10-3 to TRBJ2-1, with TRBD2 identical over 8 bases. The germline V gene has CDR1 ENHRY and CDR2 SYGVKD. The CDR3 runs 14 residues. Losses at the gene ends were 8 bases for V and 5 bases for J; bases not matched to a gene: 8. The CDR3 nucleotides read TGTGCCATCGGATCGGGACTAGGCCACAATGAGCAGTTCTTC. It is translated as CAIGSGLGHNEQFF.

This clonotype was observed a handful of times. The J gene is TRBJ1-1, the V gene TRBV27, with D perhaps matching TRBD1 (6 bases). This CDR3 spans 13 amino acids. V lost 11 bases to trimming and J lost 5 bases, with 18 bases between them. The V gene's germline CDR1 is MNHEY and CDR2 SMNVEV (reference sequence). In nucleotides, the CDR3 is TGTGCCGTGTTCGGGAGGGGGAAAACTGAAGCTTTCTTT. Amino acids: CAVFGRGKTEAFF.

This clonotype has more than one count but fewer than ten. This sequence joins TRBV27 and TRBJ1-2; 7 nucleotides line up with TRBD1. The CDR3 sequence is 15 residues long. CDR1 and CDR2 (germline): MNHEY, SMNVEV (reference sequence). V gave up 3 bases and J gave up 4 bases; unmatched junction bases: 8. The CDR3 DNA reads as TGTGCCAGCAGTTTGAAAGGGGGCCGGCCCTATGGCTACACCTTC. Protein product: CASSLKGGRPYGYTF.

This clonotype was seen a handful of times. The rearrangement joins TRBV6-1 to TRBJ2-5; no reliable D call. CDR1 MNHNS and CDR2 SASEGT come from the germline V gene. V was pared by 3 bases and J by 9 bases, with 11 bases between. There are 12 residues in the CDR3. The CDR3 sequence is CASSDVGISQYF. CDR3 in DNA: TGTGCCAGCAGTGACGTGGGTATCTCCCAGTACTTC.

The rearrangement links TRBV19 to TRBJ2-1; D gene uncertain. Trimming removed 1 base from V and 7 bases from J, with 11 bases in between. CDR1 and CDR2 (germline): LNHDA, SQIVND (reference sequence). This CDR3 region has 14 residues. In DNA, the CDR3 is TGTGCCAGTAGTATAGTTCAGGCCGAGAATGAGCAGTTCTTC. This encodes CASSIVQAENEQFF.

This chain joins TRBV20-1 and TRBJ2-3; tentative D call: TRBD2 (6 bases). The CDR3 spans 14 residues. CDR1 is DFQATT and CDR2 is SNEGSKA in the germline V gene (reference sequence). The V and J ends lost 3 bases and 0 bases respectively, with 10 bases between them. In DNA, the CDR3 is TGCAGTGCTAGTTCAGGGACTAGCACAGATACGCAGTATTTT. Translating it yields CSASSGTSTDTQYF.

This clonotype was detected a few times. The chain couples TRBV6-2 or TRBV6-3 to TRBJ2-3; D perhaps matches TRBD1 (6 bases). The V gene's germline CDR1 is MNHEY and CDR2 SVGEGT. Trimming left V 6 bases short and J 3 bases short, with 10 bases between. The CDR3 spans 13 residues. The CDR3, as DNA: TGTGCCAGCAGGCCACAGGGAACAGATACGCAGTATTTT. This gives the protein CASRPQGTDTQYF.

The gene calls are TRBV9 and TRBJ1-2; D call uncertain. V gave up 3 bases and J gave up 1 base, with 10 bases separating them. The CDR3 sequence is 14 residues long. CDR1 SGDLS and CDR2 YYNGEE come from the germline V gene. CDR3 residues: CASSGIQNNYGYTF. CDR3 DNA sequence: TGTGCCAGCAGCGGGATACAGAATAACTATGGCTACACCTTC.